The next 3 T cell receptor beta chains were all read from a single sample in a study of T cells in Graves' hyperthyroidism and ophthalmopathy. The investigators amplified TCR beta CDR3 regions from RNA transcripts. An initial round of RT-PCR targeting the TCR CDR3 relied on the HTBI primer set. TCRdb ran MiXCR on the multiplex PCR reads and lists one entry per CDR3 protein. The sample includes fewer than 450,000 distinct CDR3 sequences, about an eighth of them seen just once. Specimen: blood. Every receptor here comes from a man aged 50 to 59 with Graves' ophthalmopathy.

This clonotype was observed at least ten times. The chain recombines TRBV10-3 with TRBJ2-1, with 8 positions matching TRBD2. The CDR3 length is 15 residues. Germline-derived CDR1 and CDR2 are ENHRY and SYGVKD. J gave up 6 bases and V 0 bases, and 4 bases lay outside the gene matches. The chain's CDR3 is CAISESGTRSNEQFF. The CDR3 DNA is TGTGCCATCAGTGAGTCCGGGACTAGAAGCAATGAGCAGTTCTTC.

This clonotype has ten or more counts. The chain links TRBV20-1 to TRBJ2-7, with D possibly matching TRBD2 (6 bases). The germline CDR1 and CDR2 sequences are DFQATT and SNEGSKA (reference sequence). The CDR3 contains 14 residues. V was shortened by 0 bases and J by 3 bases, with 12 bases between the two germline ends. CDR3 DNA sequence: TGCAGTGCTAGAGAGGGGACTGTAAACTACGAGCAGTACTTC. It specifies CSAREGTVNYEQYF.

A few counts support this clonotype. A much larger clone lies one base from this, so it may be a read error. This chain joins TRBV28 and TRBJ2-5; D is ambiguous. Per the germline V gene, CDR1 is MDHEN and CDR2 is SYDVKM. The CDR3 consists of 11 residues. The CDR3 region is CASRSQEAQYF. Here the CDR3 DNA reads TGTGCCAGCAGATCCCAAGAGGCCCAGTACTTC. The full variable domain, completed using reference TRBV28 and TRBJ2-5, is DVKVTQSSRYLVKRTGEKVFLECVQDMDHENMFWYRQDPGLGLRLIYFSYDVKMKEKGDIPEGYSVSREKKERFSLILESASTNQTSMYLCASRSQEAQYFGPGTRLLVL.